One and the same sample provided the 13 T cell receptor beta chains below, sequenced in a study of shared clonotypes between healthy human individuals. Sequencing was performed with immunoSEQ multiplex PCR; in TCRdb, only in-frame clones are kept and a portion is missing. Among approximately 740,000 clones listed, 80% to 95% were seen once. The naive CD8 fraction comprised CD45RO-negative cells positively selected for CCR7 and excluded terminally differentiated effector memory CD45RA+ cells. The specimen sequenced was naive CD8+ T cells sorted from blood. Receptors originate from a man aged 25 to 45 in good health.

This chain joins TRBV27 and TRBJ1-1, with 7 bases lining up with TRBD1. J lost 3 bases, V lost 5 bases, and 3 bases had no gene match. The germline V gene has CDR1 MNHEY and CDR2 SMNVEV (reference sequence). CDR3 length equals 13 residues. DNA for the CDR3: TGTGCCAGCAGTCAAGACAGGGACACTGAAGCTTTCTTT. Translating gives CASSQDRDTEAFF.

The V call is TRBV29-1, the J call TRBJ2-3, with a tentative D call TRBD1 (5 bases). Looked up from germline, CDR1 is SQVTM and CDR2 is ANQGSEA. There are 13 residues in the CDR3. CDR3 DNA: TGCTGCTGGGGCGCTGGGGGCACAGATACGCAGTATTTT. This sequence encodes CCWGAGGTDTQYF.

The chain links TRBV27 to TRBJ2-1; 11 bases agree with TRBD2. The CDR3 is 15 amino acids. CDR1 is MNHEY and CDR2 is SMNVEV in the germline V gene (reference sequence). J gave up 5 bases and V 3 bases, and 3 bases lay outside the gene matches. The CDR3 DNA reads TGTGCCAGCAGTTTGGGACTAGCGGTGCACAATGAGCAGTTCTTC. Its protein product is CASSLGLAVHNEQFF.

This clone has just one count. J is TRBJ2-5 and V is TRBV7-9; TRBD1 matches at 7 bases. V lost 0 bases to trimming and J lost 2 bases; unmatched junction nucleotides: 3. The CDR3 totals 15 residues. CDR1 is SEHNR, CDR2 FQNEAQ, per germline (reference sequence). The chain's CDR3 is CASSLAQGQQETQYF. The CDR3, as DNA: TGTGCCAGCAGCTTAGCCCAGGGACAGCAAGAGACCCAGTACTTC.

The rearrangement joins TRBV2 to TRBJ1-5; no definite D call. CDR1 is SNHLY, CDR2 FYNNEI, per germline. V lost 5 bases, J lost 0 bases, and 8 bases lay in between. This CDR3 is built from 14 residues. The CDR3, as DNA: TGTGCCAGCAGTACGACCTCTAGCAATCAGCCCCAGCATTTT. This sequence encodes CASSTTSSNQPQHF.

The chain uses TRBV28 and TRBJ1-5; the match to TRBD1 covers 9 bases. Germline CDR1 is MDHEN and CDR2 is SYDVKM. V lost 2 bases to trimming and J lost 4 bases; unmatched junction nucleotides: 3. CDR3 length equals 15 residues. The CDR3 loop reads CASSLGDRVNQPQHF. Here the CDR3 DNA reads TGTGCCAGCAGTTTAGGGGACAGGGTGAATCAGCCCCAGCATTTT. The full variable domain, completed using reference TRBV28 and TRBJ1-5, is DVKVTQSSRYLVKRTGEKVFLECVQDMDHENMFWYRQDPGLGLRLIYFSYDVKMKEKGDIPEGYSVSREKKERFSLILESASTNQTSMYLCASSLGDRVNQPQHFGDGTRLSIL.

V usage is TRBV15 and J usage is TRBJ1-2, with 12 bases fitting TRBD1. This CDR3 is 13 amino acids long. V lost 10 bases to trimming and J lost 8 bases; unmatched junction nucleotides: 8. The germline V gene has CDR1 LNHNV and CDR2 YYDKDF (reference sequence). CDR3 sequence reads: CAIPGQGARGYTF. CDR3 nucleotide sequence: TGTGCCATACCGGGACAGGGGGCAAGGGGCTACACCTTC.

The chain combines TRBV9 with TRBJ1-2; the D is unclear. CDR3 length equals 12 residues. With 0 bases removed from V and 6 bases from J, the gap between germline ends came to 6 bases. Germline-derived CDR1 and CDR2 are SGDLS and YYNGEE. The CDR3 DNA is TGTGCCAGCAGCGTAGGGGCAGATGGCTACACCTTC. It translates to CASSVGADGYTF.

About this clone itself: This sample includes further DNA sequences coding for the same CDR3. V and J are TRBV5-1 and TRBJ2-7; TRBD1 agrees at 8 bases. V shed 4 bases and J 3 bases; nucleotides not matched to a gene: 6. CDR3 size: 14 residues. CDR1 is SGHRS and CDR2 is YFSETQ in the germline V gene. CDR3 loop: CASSIGTGSYEQYF. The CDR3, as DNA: TGCGCCAGCAGCATCGGGACAGGCAGCTACGAGCAGTACTTC.

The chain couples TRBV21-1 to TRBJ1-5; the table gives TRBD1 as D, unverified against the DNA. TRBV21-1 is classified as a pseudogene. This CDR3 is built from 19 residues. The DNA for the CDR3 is TGTGCCAGCAGCAAAGTTTTAGGGGGGACAGTGGCGTCGAATCAGCCCCAGCATTTT. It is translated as CASSKVLGGTVASNQPQHF.

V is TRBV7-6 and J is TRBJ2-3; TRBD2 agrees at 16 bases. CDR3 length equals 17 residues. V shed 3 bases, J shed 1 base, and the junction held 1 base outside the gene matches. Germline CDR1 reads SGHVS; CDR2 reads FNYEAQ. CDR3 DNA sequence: TGTGCCAGCAGCTTCGGGACTAGCGGGAGGGGCACAGATACGCAGTATTTT. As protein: CASSFGTSGRGTDTQYF.

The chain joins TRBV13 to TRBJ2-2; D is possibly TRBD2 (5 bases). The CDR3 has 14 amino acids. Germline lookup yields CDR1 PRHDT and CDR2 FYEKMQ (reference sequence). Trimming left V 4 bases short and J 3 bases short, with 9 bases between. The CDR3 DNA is TGTGCCAGCAGCTCGGACTCATACACCGGGGAGCTGTTTTTT. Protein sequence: CASSSDSYTGELFF.

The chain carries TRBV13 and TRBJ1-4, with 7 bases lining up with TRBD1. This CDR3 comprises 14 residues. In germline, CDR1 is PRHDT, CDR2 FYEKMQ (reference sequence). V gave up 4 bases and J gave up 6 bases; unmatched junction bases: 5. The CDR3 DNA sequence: TGTGCCAGCAGCTCTCGGGACAGATATGAAAAACTGTTTTTT. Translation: CASSSRDRYEKLFF.